The following is a T cell receptor beta chain sequence with its context. No antigen is known for it. The junction departs from the called germline gene at one end, perhaps through a read error. The data are from a study of tumor-infiltrating lymphocytes in primary liver carcinoma. Researchers generated TCR beta cDNA from around 510 ng of total RNA, relying on a constant-region primer. Three nested multiplex PCR rounds, a slightly modified ARM-PCR, produced the libraries for TCR beta. TCRdb fed the multiplex PCR reads into MiXCR, producing one record per CDR3 protein. The sample has tens of thousands of distinct CDR3 sequences, roughly 80% seen once. Study results and caveats: Tumor-adjacent and tumor-blood pairs showed less overlap than tumor region pairs. Representation across all five tumor regions was limited to only about 7-25% of top clones.

Investigators took RNA and DNA out together from 20-30 mg of unsorted bulk tissue. The TCR comes from a middle-aged man with primary liver carcinoma and hepatitis B virus infection. The material sequenced was liver tumor tissue from sampling region 3. As for subset: tumor region T3, left-lateral pole.

The CDR3 DNA sequence: TGTGCCGGCAGTCCCGGGACAGGGGCCACCGGGGTGCTGTTTTTT. Translated: CAGSPGTGATGVLFF. The gene calls are TRBV5-6 and TRBJ2-2; 10 positions match TRBD1. Germline values: CDR1 SGHDT, CDR2 YYEEEE. The CDR3 extends over 15 amino acids.